This T cell receptor (beta chain) emerged from a study of T cells in Graves' hyperthyroidism and ophthalmopathy. This clonotype has a handful of counts. There were TCR beta CDR3 regions amplified from RNA transcripts. First-round RT-PCR with HTBI primers amplified the TCR CDR3 region. Each CDR3 protein is one row after TCRdb ran MiXCR on the multiplex PCR reads. The sample has approximately 350,000 distinct CDR3 sequences, 13% to 15% seen once. V gave up 7 bases and J gave up 3 bases, with 27 bases separating them. The germline V gene encodes CDR1 MNHNS and CDR2 SASEGT. CDR3 length: 18 residues. The source material was blood. The TCR originated in a woman aged 55-69 years with Graves' ophthalmopathy. J is TRBJ1-1 and V is TRBV6-1, with D possibly matching TRBD1 (6 bases). CDR3 loop: CASKASGQGISLDTEAFF. In DNA, the CDR3 is TGTGCCAGCAAAGCCTCCGGGCAGGGGATTTCCCTGGACACTGAAGCTTTCTTT.